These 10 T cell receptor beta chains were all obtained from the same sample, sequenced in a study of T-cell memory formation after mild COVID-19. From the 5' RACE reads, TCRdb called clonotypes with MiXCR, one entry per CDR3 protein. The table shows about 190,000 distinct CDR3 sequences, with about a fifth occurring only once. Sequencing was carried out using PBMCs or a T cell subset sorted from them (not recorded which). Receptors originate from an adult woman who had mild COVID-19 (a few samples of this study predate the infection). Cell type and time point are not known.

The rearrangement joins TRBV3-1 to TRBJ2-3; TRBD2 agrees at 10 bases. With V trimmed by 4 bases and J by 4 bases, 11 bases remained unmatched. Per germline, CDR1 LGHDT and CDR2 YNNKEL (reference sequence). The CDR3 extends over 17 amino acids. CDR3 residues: CASSRLTSGEYPDTQYF. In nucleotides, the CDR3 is TGTGCCAGCAGCCGGTTAACTAGCGGGGAGTACCCAGATACGCAGTATTTT.

For the CDR3, the DNA is TGTGCCAGCAGCTTAGGGGGGGCCCAAACCACAGATACGCAGTATTTT. The encoded protein is CASSLGGAQTTDTQYF. V and J are TRBV7-2 and TRBJ2-3; either TRBD1 or TRBD2 may supply D (6 bases each). Between the trimmed V and J ends, which lost 1 base and 2 bases, there was a span of 13 bases. CDR1 and CDR2 (germline): SGHTA, FQGNSA. The CDR3 covers 16 residues.

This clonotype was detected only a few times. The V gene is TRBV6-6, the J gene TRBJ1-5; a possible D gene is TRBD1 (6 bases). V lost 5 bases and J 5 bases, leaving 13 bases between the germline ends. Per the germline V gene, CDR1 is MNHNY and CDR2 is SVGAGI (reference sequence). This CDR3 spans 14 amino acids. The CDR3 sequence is CASSETGPHQPQHF. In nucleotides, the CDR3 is TGTGCCAGCAGTGAAACAGGGCCCCATCAGCCCCAGCATTTT.

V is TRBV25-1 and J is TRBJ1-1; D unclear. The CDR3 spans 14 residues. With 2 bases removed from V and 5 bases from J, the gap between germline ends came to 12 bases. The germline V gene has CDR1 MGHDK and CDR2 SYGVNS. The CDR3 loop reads CASSETGRWTEAFF. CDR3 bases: TGTGCCAGCAGTGAAACGGGAAGGTGGACTGAAGCTTTCTTT.

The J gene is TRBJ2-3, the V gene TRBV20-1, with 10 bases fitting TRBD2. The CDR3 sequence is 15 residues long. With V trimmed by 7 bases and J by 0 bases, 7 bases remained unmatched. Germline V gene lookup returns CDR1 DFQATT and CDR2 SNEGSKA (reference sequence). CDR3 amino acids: CSVTGLADSTDTQYF. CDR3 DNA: TGCAGTGTCACTGGACTAGCGGATAGCACAGATACGCAGTATTTT.

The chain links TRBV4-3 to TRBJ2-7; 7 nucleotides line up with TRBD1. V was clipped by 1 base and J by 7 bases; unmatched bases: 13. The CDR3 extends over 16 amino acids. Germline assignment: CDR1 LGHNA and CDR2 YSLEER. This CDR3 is CASSQASWQGVAEQYF. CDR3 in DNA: TGCGCCAGCAGCCAAGCCAGCTGGCAGGGGGTAGCGGAGCAGTACTTC.

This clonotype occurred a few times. DNA of the CDR3: TGTGCCTGGAGTAGGACAGAGAGGTACAATGAGCAGTTCTTC. It specifies CAWSRTERYNEQFF. The chain links TRBV30 to TRBJ2-1, with D tentatively TRBD1 (6 bases). CDR3 length equals 14 residues. Germline V gives CDR1 GTSNPN, CDR2 SVGIG (reference sequence). V was pared by 2 bases and J by 4 bases, with 12 bases between.

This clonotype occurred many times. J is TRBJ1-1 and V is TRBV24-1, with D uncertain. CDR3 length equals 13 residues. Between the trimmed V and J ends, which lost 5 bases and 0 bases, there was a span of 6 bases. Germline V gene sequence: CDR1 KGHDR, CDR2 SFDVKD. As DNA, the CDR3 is TGTGCCACCAGTGCCAGTCTGAACACTGAAGCTTTCTTT. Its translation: CATSASLNTEAFF.

CDR3 sequence reads: CASSLGRGRSSYEQYF. DNA for the CDR3: TGTGCCAGCAGCTTAGGGAGGGGCCGGAGCTCCTACGAGCAGTACTTC. J is TRBJ2-7 and V is TRBV7-9; weak D call: TRBD2 (6 bases). The CDR3 covers 16 residues. The germline V and J ends were trimmed by 1 base and 0 bases, with 13 bases remaining between them. In germline, CDR1 is SEHNR, CDR2 FQNEAQ (reference sequence).

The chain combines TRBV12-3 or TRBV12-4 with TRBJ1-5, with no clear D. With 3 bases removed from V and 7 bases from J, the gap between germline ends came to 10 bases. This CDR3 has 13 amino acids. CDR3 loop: CASSFGGQQPQHF. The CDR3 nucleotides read TGTGCCAGCAGTTTTGGAGGCCAGCAGCCCCAGCATTTT.